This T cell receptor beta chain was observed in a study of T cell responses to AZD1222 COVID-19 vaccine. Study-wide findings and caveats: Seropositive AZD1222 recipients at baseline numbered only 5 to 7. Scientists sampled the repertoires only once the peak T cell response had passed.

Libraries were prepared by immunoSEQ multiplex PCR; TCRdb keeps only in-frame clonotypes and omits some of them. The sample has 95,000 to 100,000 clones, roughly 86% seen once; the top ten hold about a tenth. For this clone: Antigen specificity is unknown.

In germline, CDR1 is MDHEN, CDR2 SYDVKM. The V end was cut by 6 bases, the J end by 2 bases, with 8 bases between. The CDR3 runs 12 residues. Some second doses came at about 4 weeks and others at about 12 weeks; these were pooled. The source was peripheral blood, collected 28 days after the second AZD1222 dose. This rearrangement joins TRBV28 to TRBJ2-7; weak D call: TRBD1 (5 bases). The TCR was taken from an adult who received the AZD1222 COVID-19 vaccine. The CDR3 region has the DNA TGTGCCAGCAGGGCGGACACCTACGAGCAGTACTTC. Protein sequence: CASRADTYEQYF.